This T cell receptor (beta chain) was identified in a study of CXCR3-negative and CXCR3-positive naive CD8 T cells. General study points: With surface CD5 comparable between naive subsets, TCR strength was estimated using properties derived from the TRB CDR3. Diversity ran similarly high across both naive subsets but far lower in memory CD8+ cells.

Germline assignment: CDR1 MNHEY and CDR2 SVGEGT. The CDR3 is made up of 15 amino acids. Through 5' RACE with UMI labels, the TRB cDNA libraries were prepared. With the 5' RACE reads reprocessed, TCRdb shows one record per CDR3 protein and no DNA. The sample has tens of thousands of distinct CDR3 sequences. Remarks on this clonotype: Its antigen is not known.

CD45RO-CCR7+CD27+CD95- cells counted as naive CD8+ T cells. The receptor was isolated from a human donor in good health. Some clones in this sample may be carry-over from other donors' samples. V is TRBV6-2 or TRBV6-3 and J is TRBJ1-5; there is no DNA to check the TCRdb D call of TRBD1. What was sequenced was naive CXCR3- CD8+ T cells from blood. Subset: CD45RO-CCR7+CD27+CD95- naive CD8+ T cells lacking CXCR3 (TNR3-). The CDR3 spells CASSYLGTGAQPQHF.